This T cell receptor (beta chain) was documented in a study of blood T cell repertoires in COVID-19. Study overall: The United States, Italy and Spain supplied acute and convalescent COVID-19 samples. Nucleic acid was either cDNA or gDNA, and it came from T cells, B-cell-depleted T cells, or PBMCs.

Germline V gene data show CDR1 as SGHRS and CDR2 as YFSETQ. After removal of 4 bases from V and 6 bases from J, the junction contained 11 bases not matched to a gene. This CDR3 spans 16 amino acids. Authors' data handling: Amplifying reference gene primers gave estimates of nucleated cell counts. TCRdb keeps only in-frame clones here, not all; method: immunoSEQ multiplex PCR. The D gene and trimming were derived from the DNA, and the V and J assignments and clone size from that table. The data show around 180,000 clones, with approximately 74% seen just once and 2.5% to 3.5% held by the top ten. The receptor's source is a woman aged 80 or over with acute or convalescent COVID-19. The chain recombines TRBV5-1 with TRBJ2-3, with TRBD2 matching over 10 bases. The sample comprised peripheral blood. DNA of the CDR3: TGCGCCAGCAGCGGAGGGACTAGCGTTGGCGGGGATACGCAGTATTTT. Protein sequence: CASSGGTSVGGDTQYF.